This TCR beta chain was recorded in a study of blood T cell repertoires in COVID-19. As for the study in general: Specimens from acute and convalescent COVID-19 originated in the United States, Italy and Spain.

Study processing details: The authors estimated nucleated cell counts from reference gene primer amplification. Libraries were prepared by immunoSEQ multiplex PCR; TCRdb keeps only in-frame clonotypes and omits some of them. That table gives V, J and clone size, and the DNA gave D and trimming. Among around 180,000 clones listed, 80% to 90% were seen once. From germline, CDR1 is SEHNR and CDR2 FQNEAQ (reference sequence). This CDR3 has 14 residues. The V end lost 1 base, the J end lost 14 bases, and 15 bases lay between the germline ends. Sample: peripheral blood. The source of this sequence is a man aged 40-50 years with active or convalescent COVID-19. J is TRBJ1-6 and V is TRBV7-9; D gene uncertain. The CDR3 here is CASSLGARRKALHF. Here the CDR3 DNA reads TGTGCCAGCAGCTTAGGGGCGAGAAGAAAGGCCCTCCACTTT.